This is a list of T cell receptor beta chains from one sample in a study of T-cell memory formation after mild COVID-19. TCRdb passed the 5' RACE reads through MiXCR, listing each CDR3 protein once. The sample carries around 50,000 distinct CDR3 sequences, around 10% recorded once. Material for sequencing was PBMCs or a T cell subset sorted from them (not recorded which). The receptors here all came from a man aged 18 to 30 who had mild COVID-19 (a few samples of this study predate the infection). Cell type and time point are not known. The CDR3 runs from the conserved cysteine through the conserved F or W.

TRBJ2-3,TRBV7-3,CASSLSGTGVTDTQYF
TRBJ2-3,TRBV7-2,CASSWRASTDTQYF
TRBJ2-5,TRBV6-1,CASSDSVPYTQYF
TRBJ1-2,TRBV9,CASSVDYGRINYGYTF
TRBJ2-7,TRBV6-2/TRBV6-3,CASSPSGASSYEQYF
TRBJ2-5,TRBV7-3,CASSLLQSETQYF
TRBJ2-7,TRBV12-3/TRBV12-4,CASSFGRTTYEQYF
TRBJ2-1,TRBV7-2,CASSPGFADNEQFF
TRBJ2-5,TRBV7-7,CASSSGHQETQYF
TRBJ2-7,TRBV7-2,CASSLATGAYEQYF
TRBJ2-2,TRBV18,CASSPLEVHTGELFF
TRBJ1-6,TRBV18,CASSPRGTGTSPLHF
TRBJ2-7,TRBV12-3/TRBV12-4,CASSWRRRYEQYF
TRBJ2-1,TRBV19,CASRPTSVVEQFF
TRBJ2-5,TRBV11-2,CASSTIAGGMETQYF
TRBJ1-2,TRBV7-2,CASSPDRGREGYTF
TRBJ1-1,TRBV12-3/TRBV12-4,CASSLESFATEAFF
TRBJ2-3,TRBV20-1,CSAERGATDTQYF
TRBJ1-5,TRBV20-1,CSAGPGQGVAQPQHF
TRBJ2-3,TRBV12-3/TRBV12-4,CASSTVYEGGGTDTQYF
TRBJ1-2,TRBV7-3,CASSPTEANYGYTF
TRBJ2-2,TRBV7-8,CASSLWEQTGELFF
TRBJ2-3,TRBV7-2,CASSARVSDTQYF
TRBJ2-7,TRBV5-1,CASSRSSRSYEQYF
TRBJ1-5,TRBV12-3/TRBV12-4,CASSWGQGMSQHF
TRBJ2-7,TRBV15,CATSRRTPHEQYF
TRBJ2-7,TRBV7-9,CASSRYREQYF
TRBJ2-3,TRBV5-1,CASSLAGGAGVTTDTQYF
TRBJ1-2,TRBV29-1,CSVGENYGYTF
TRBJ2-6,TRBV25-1,CASSVGRDSGANVLTF
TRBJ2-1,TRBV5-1,CASSSNSGGSGNEQFF
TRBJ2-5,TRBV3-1,CASSPSGIKETQYF
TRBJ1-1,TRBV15,CATSRDIHTEAFF
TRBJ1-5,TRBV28,CASSFGPVSNQPQHF
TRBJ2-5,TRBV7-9,CASSLSGGETQYF
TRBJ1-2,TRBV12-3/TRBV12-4,CASSRDSYGYTF
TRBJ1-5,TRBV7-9,CASSLETGRDDQPQHF
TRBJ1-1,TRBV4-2,CASSHLDRNTEAFF
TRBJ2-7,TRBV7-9,CASSSSGTNEQYF
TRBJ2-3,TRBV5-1,CASSSLQGSADTQYF
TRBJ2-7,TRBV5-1,CASRMVPGAYEQYF
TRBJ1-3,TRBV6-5,CASSYSYGNTIYF